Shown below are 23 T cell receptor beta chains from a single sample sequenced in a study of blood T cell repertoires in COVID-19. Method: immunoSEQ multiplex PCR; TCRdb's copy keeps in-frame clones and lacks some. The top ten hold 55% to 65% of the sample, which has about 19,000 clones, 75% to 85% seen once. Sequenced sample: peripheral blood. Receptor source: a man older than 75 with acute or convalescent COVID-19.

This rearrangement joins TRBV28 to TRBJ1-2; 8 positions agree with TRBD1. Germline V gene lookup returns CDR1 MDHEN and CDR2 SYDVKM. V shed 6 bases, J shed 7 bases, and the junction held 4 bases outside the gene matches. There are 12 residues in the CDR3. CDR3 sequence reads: CASSRGLAGYTF. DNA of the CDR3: TGTGCCAGCAGCAGGGGGCTTGCTGGCTACACCTTC.

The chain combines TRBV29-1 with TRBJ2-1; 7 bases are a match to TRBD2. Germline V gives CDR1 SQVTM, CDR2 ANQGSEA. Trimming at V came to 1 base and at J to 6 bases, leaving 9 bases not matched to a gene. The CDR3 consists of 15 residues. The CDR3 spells CSVEGGLAALNEQFF. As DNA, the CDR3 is TGCAGCGTTGAAGGAGGGCTAGCGGCTCTCAATGAGCAGTTCTTC.

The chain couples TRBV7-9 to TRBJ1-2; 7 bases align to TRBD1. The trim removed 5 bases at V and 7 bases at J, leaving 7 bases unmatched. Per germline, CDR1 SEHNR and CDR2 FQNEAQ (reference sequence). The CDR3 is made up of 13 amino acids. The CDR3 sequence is CASSRRGSGGYTF. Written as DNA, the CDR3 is TGTGCCAGCAGCCGCAGGGGGTCTGGTGGCTACACCTTC.

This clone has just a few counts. CDR3 protein: CASRLSGSFISGNTIYF. The DNA for the CDR3 is TGTGCCAGCAGATTGAGCGGTAGTTTCATCTCTGGAAACACCATATATTTT. The J gene is TRBJ1-3, the V gene TRBV5-5; unclear D gene. Germline V CDR1 and CDR2: SGHKS, YYEKEE (reference sequence). This CDR3 spans 17 amino acids. The V and J ends lost 5 bases and 0 bases respectively, with 18 bases between them. The full variable domain, its missing parts supplied by reference TRBV5-5 and TRBJ1-3, is DAGVTQSPTHLIKTRGQQVTLRCSPISGHKSVSWYQQVLGQGPQFIFQYYEKEERGRGNFPDRFSARQFPNYSSELNVNALLLGDSALYLCASRLSGSFISGNTIYFGEGSWLTVV.

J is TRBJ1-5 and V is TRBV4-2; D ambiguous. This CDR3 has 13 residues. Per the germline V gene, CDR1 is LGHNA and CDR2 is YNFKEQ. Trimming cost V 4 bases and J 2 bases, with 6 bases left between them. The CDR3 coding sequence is TGTGCCAGCAGCCCGGGTGGCAATCAGCCCCAGCATTTT. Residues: CASSPGGNQPQHF.

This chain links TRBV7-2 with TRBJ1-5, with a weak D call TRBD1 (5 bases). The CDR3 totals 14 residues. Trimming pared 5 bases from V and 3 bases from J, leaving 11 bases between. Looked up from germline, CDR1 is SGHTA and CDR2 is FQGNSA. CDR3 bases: TGTGCCAGCAGCAAGCAGGGTCCCAATCAGCCCCAGCATTTT. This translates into CASSKQGPNQPQHF.

The CDR3 is CASSPGTGMSQPQHF. The CDR3 bases are TGTGCCAGCAGCCCCGGGACAGGGATGAGTCAGCCCCAGCATTTT. This chain links TRBV5-8 with TRBJ1-5, with 9 bases fitting TRBD1. The V segment lost 4 bases and the J segment 6 bases; nucleotides outside the gene matches: 8. This CDR3 has 15 amino acids. CDR1 and CDR2 from the germline V gene are SGHTS and YDEGEE.

The CDR3 DNA reads TGTGCCAGCAGTTATTCGGCCGACAGTCTCCAGTATGGCTACACCTTC. The encoded protein is CASSYSADSLQYGYTF. The rearrangement links TRBV6-6 to TRBJ1-2, with TRBD1 as a possible D gene (5 bases). The CDR3 consists of 16 residues. Germline values: CDR1 MNHNY, CDR2 SVGAGI (reference sequence). Trimming cost V 3 bases and J 5 bases, with 19 bases left between them.

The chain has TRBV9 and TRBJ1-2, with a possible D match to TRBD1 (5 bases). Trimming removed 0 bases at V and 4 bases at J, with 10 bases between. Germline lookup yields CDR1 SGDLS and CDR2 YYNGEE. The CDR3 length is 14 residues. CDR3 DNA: TGTGCCAGCAGCGTAGAAACAGGAGTCTATGGCTACACCTTC. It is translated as CASSVETGVYGYTF.

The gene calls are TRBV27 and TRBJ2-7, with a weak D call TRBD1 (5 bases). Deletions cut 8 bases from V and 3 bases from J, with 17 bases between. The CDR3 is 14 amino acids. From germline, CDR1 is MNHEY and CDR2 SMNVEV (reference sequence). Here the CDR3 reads CASSTRQYGYEQYF. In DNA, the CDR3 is TGTGCCAGCTCGACCCGACAGTACGGCTACGAGCAGTACTTC.

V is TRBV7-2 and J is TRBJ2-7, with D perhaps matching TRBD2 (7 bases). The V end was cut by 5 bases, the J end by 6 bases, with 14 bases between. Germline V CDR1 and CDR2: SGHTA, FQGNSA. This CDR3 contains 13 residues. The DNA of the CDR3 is TGTGCCAGCAGCCCCTGGGGGGGCATCGAGCAGTACTTC. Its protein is CASSPWGGIEQYF.

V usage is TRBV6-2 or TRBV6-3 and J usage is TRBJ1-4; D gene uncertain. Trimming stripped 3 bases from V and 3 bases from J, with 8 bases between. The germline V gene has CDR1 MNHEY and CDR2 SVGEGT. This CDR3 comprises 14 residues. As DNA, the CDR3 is TGTGCCAGCAGTTATGCCGGGGCTAATGAAAAACTGTTTTTT. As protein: CASSYAGANEKLFF.

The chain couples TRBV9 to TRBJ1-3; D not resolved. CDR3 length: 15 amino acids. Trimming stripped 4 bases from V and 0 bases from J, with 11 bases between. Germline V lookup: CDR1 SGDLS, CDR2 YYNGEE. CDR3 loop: CASSPPTGSGNTIYF. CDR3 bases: TGTGCCAGCAGCCCCCCTACGGGCTCTGGAAACACCATATATTTT.

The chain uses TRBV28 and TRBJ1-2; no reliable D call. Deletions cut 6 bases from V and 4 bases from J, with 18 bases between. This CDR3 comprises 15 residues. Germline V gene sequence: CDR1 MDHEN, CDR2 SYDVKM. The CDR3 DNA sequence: TGTGCCAGCAGACTCACTAATGTAGGAGTCTATGGCTACACCTTC. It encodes CASRLTNVGVYGYTF.

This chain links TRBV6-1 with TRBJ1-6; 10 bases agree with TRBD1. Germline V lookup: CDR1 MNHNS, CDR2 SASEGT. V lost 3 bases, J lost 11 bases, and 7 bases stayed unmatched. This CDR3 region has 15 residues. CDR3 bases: TGTGCCAGCAGTGATCTGACAGGGGGCGGGACACCCCTCCACTTT. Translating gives CASSDLTGGGTPLHF.

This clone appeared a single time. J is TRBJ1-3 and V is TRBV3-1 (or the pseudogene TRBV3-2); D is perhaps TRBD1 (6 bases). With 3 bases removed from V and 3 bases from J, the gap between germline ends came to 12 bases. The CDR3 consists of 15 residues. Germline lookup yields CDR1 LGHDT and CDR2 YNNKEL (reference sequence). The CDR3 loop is CASSHGGGVGNTIYF. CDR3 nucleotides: TGTGCCAGCAGCCACGGAGGGGGGGTTGGAAACACCATATATTTT.

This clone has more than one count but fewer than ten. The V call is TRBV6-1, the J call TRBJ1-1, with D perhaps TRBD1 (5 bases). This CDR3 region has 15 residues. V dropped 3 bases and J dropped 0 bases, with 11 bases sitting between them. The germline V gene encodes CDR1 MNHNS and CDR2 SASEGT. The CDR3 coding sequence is TGTGCCAGCAGTGACCAGGGTTCCATGAACACTGAAGCTTTCTTT. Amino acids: CASSDQGSMNTEAFF.

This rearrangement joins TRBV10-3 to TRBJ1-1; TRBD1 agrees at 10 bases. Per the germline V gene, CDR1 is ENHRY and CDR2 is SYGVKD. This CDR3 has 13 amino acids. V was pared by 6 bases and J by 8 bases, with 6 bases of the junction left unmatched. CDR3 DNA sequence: TGTGCCATCAGGGAGGACAGGGGGTTAGAAGCTTTCTTT. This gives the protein CAIREDRGLEAFF.

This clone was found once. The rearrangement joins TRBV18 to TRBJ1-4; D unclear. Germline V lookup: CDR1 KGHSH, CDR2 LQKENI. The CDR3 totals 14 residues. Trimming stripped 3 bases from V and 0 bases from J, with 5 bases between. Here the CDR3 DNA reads TGTGCCAGCTCACCCTACTCAACTAATGAAAAACTGTTTTTT. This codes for CASSPYSTNEKLFF.

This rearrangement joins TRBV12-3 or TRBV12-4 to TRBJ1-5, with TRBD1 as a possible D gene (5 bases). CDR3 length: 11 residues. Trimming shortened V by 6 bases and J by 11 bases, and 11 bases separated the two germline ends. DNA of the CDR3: TGTGCCAGCAGCCAAGCGGGGGCCCAGCATTTT. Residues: CASSQAGAQHF.

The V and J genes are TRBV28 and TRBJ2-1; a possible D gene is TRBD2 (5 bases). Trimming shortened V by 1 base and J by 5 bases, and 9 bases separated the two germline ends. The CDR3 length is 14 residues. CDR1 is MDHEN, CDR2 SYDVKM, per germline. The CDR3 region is CASSLFGRNNEQFF. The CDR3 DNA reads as TGTGCCAGCAGTTTATTTGGGAGAAACAATGAGCAGTTCTTC.

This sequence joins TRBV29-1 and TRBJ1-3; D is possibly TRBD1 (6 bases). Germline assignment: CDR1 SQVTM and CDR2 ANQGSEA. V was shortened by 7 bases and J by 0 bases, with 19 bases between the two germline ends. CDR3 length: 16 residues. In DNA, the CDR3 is TGCAGCGCTGGGGACACTCCATTCGACTCTGGAAACACCATATATTTT. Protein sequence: CSAGDTPFDSGNTIYF.

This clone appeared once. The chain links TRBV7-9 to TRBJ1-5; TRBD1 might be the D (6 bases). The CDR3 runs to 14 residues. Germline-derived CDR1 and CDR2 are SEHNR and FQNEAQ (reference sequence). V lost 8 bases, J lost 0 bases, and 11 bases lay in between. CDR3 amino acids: CASGQTNSNQPQHF. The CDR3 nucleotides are TGTGCCAGCGGACAGACAAATAGCAATCAGCCCCAGCATTTT. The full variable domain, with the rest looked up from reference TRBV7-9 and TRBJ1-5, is DTGVSQNPRHKITKRGQNVTFRCDPISEHNRLYWYRQTLGQGPEFLTYFQNEAQLEKSRLLSDRFSAERPKGSFSTLEIQRTEQGDSAMYLCASGQTNSNQPQHFGDGTRLSIL.